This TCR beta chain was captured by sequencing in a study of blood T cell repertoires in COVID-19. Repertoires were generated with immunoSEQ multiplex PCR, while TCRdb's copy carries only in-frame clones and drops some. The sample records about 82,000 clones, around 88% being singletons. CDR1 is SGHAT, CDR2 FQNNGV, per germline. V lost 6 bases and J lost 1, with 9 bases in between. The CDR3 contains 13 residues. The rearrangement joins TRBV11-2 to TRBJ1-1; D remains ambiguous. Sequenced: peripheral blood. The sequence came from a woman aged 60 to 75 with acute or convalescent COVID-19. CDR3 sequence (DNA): TGTGCCAGCAGTCATGATAGGAACACTGAAGCTTTCTTT. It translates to CASSHDRNTEAFF.